The following is a T cell receptor beta chain sequence with its context. The antigen is unknown. This sample stems from a study of cytomegalovirus exposure and HLA in healthy donors. Study-wide results and caveats: It was reportedly the case that the classifier diagnosed cytomegalovirus status with high specificity and sensitivity. Some TCR beta chains (about 180 of them) were listed as cytomegalovirus-associated.

Vbeta (60) and Jbeta (13) primers were used in the PCR. The repertoire was sequenced with immunoSEQ multiplex PCR; TCRdb's copy has only in-frame clones and lacks some. The repertoire holds some 150,000 clones, with 79% as singletons. Between the trimmed V and J ends, which lost 1 base and 2 bases, there was a span of 5 bases. Germline values: CDR1 LNHDA, CDR2 SQIVND (reference sequence). This CDR3 is 13 amino acids long. Unrecorded immune exposures were likely, despite nominal health at sampling. Sequencing was performed on PBMCs. The genes are TRBV19 and TRBJ2-5; the D gene is possibly TRBD2 (5 bases). The receptor's source is a woman in her forties in good health and CMV-seropositive. The CDR3 region is CASSIGEQETQYF. The CDR3 coding sequence is TGTGCCAGTAGTATAGGGGAGCAAGAGACCCAGTACTTC.